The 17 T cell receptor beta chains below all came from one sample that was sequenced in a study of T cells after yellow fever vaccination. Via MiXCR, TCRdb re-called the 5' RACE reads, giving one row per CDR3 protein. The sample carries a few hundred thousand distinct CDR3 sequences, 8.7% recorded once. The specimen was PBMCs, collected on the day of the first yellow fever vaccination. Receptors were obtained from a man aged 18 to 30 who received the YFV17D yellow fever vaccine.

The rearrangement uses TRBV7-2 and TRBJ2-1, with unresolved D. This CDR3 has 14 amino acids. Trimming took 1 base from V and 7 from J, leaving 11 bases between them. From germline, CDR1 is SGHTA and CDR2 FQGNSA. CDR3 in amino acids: CASSLGTVLNEQFF. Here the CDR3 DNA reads TGTGCCAGCAGCTTAGGAACCGTGTTGAATGAGCAGTTCTTC.

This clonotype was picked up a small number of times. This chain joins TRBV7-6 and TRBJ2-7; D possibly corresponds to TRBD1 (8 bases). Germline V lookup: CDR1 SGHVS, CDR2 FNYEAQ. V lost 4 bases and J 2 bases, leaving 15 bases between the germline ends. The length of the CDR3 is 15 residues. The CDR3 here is CASSSGQGGTYEQYF. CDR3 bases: TGTGCCAGCAGCTCTGGACAGGGAGGGACCTACGAGCAGTACTTC. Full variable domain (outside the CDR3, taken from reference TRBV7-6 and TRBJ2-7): GAGVSQSPRYKVTKRGQDVALRCDPISGHVSLYWYRQALGQGPEFLTYFNYEAQQDKSGLPNDRFSAERPEGSISTLTIQRTEQRDSAMYRCASSSGQGGTYEQYFGPGTRLTVT.

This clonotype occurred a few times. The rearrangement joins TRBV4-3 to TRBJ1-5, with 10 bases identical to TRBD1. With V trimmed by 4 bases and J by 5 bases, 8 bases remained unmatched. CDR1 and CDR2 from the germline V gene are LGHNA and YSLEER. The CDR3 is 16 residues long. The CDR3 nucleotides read TGCGCCAGCAGCCCGTGGGACAGGGGTATAGATCAGCCCCAGCATTTT. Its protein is CASSPWDRGIDQPQHF.

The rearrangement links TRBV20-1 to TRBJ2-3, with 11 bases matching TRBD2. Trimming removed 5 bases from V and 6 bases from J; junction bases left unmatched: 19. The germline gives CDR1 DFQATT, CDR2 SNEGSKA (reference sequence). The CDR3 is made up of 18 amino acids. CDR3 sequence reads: CSAPIKPIAGGRWDTQYF. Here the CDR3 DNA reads TGCAGTGCTCCTATCAAGCCTATAGCGGGGGGGCGGTGGGATACGCAGTATTTT.

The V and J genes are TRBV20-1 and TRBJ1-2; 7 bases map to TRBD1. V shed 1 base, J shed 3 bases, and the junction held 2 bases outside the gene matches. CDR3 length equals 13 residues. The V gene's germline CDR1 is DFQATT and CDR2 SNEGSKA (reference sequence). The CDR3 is CSARAGTDYGYTF. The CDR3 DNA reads TGCAGTGCTAGAGCCGGGACAGACTATGGCTACACCTTC.

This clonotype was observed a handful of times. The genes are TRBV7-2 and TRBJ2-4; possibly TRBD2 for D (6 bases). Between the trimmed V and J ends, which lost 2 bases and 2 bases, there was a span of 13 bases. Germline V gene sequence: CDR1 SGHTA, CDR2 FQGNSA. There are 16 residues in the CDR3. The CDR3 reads CASSLYGEATKNIQYF. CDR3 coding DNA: TGTGCCAGCAGCTTATATGGGGAGGCGACCAAAAACATTCAGTACTTC.

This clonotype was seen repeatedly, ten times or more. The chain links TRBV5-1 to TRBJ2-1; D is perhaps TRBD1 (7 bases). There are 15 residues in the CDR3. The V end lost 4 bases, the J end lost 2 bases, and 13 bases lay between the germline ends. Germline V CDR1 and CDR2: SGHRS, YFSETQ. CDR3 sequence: CASSQGGDTYNEQFF. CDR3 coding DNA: TGCGCCAGCAGCCAGGGGGGCGACACCTACAATGAGCAGTTCTTC.

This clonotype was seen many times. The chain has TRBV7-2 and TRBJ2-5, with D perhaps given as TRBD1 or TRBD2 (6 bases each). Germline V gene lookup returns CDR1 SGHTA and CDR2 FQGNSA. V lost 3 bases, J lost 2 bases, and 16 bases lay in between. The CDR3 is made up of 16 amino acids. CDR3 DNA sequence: TGTGCCAGCAGCTTTAATGGGGGGCGGAAACAAGAGACCCAGTACTTC. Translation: CASSFNGGRKQETQYF.

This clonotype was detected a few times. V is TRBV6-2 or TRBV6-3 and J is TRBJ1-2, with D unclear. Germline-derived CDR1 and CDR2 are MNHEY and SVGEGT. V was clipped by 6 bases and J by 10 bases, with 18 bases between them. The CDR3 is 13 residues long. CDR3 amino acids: CASSWTDLGVYTF. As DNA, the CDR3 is TGTGCCAGCAGCTGGACGGACCTAGGAGTCTACACCTTC.

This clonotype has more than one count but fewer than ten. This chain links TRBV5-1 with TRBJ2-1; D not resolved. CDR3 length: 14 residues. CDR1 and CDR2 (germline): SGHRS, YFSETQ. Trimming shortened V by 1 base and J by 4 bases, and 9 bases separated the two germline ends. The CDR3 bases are TGCGCCAGCAGCTTGTCCTCCGCGTACAATGAGCAGTTCTTC. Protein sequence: CASSLSSAYNEQFF.

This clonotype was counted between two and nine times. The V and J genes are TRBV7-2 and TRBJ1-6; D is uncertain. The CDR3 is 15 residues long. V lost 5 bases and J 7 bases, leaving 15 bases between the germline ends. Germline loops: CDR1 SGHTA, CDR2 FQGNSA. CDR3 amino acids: CASSRRPSLNSPLHF. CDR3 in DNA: TGTGCCAGCAGCAGACGTCCAAGCCTCAATTCACCCCTCCACTTT.

This chain's CDR3 is CASSLGRTTYGYTF. The CDR3 DNA sequence: TGCGCCAGCAGCTTAGGACGGACTACCTATGGCTACACCTTC. The V gene is TRBV5-1, the J gene TRBJ1-2; no clear D. Trimming took 2 bases from V and 4 from J, leaving 12 bases between them. CDR3 size: 14 residues. Germline V gene lookup returns CDR1 SGHRS and CDR2 YFSETQ.

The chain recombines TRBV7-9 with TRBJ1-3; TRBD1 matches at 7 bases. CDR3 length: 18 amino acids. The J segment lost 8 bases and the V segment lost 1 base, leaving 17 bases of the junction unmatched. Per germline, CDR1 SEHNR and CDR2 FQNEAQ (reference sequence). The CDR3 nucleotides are TGTGCCAGCAGCTTAGGTGGGAACGGGGACAGTCGGACCTACACCATATATTTT. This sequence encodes CASSLGGNGDSRTYTIYF.

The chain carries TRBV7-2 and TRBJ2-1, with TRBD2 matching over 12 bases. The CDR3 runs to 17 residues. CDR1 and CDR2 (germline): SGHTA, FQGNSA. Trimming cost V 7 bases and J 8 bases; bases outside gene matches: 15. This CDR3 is CASNIPLAGGPLYEQFF. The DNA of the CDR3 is TGTGCCAGCAACATACCTCTAGCGGGGGGGCCACTCTATGAGCAGTTCTTC.

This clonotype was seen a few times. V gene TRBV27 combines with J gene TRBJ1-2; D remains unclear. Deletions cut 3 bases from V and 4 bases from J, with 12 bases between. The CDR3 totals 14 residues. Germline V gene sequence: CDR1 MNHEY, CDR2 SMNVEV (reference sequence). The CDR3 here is CASSFKEVGYGYTF. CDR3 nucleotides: TGTGCCAGCAGTTTCAAGGAGGTCGGCTATGGCTACACCTTC.

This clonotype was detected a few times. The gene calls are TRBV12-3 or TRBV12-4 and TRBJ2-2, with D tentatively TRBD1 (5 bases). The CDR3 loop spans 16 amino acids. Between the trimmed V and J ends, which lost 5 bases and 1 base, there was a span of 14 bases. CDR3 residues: CASSQPRVENTGELFF. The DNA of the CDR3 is TGTGCCAGCAGTCAACCCAGGGTGGAGAACACCGGGGAGCTGTTTTTT.

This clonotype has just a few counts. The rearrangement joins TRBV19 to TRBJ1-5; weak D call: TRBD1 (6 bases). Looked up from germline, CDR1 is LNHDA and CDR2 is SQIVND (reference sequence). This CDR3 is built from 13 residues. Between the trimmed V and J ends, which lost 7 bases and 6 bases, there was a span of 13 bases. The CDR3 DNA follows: TGTGCCAGTAATCTACAGGGTGGTCAGCCCCAGCATTTT. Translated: CASNLQGGQPQHF.